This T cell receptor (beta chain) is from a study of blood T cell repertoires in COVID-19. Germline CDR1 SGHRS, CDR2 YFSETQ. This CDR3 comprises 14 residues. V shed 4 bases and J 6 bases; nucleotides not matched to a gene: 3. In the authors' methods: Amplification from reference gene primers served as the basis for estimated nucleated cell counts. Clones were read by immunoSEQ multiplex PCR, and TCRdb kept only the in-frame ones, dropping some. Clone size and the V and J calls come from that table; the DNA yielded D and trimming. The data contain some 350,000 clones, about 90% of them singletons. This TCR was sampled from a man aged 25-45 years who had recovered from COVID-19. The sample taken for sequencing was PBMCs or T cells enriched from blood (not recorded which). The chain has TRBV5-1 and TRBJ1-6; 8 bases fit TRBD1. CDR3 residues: CASSPDRVNSPLHF. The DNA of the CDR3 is TGCGCCAGCAGCCCGGACAGGGTTAATTCACCCCTCCACTTT.